The entry below describes one TCR beta chain. As yet, its antigen is unknown. Per the germline V gene, CDR1 is SNHLY and CDR2 is FYNNEI. The V and J ends lost 5 bases and 6 bases, in that order; junction bases with no gene match: 4. CDR3 length: 14 amino acids. The data are from a study of shared clonotypes between healthy human individuals. Findings of the study overall: Larger estimated richness was generally recorded for naive subsets relative to memory subsets. Shared clonotypes: roughly 4.5% naive CD4, under 4% naive CD8, around 2.2% memory CD4, approximately 0.4% memory CD8.

The assay was immunoSEQ multiplex PCR, and TCRdb's table has in-frame clones only and misses some. The table shows millions of clones, with roughly nine tenths occurring only once. Source material: naive CD4+ T cells sorted from blood. Regarding subset: CD45RA+ positively selected. This chain links TRBV2 with TRBJ2-1, with 10 bases identical to TRBD1. The receptor's source is a man younger than 35 in good health. CDR3 DNA sequence: TGTGCCAGCAGTCCGGGACAGGGGTCCAATGAGCAGTTCTTC. It is translated as CASSPGQGSNEQFF.